This T cell receptor beta chain emerged from a study of blood T cell repertoires in COVID-19. In the study overall: PBMCs, B-cell-depleted T cells, or T cells provided the cDNA or gDNA that made up the material.

Methods used by the authors: Reference gene primer amplification in the assay estimated nucleated cell counts. The method was immunoSEQ multiplex PCR; TCRdb's version includes in-frame clones alone and lacks a portion of them. V and J calls and clone size follow that table, whereas D and trimming were derived from the DNA. Here the sample spans 350,000 or so clones, around 90% being singletons. Germline V CDR1 and CDR2: SGDLS, YYNGEE. There are 14 residues in the CDR3. V was pared by 5 bases and J by 3 bases, with 13 bases between. The TCR sequence derives from a woman aged 55-70 years with COVID-19, enrolled during active disease. Sample: peripheral blood. The J gene is TRBJ2-3, the V gene TRBV9; D gene unclear. CDR3 region: CASSAPDFTDTQYF. DNA of the CDR3: TGTGCCAGCAGTGCCCCCGACTTTACAGATACGCAGTATTTT.